Listed here are 27 T cell receptor beta chains from one sample, sequenced in a study of shared clonotypes between healthy human individuals. Naive CD8 cells, CD45RO-negative and positively selected for CCR7, excluded terminally differentiated effector memory CD45RA+ cells. Sequenced by immunoSEQ multiplex PCR; TCRdb stores in-frame clones only, minus some. The sample yields fewer than 1 million clones, just over 95% seen once. The sequenced sample was naive CD8+ T cells sorted from blood. These receptors all come from a man under 40 in good health.

The genes are TRBV5-6 and TRBJ2-7; D possibly corresponds to TRBD1 (8 bases). V gave up 1 base and J gave up 1 base, with 15 bases separating them. Germline-derived CDR1 and CDR2 are SGHDT and YYEEEE. CDR3 length equals 16 residues. The DNA of the CDR3 is TGTGCCAGCAGCTTGTGGACAGGGAGGGGGTCCTACGAGCAGTACTTC. Translating it yields CASSLWTGRGSYEQYF. Variable domain in full (rest from reference TRBV5-6 and TRBJ2-7): DAGVTQSPTHLIKTRGQQVTLRCSPKSGHDTVSWYQQALGQGPQFIFQYYEEEERQRGNFPDRFSGHQFPNYSSELNVNALLLGDSALYLCASSLWTGRGSYEQYFGPGTRLTVT.

V and J are TRBV2 and TRBJ2-7; D perhaps matches TRBD2 (7 bases). Germline V lookup: CDR1 SNHLY, CDR2 FYNNEI. This CDR3 has 12 amino acids. V was shortened by 6 bases and J by 7 bases, with 13 bases between the two germline ends. This CDR3 reads CASRGGPWEQYF. The CDR3 coding sequence is TGTGCCAGCAGGGGGGGGCCATGGGAGCAGTACTTC.

This chain links TRBV13 with TRBJ2-2; TRBD1 aligns across 7 bases. Germline V gene sequence: CDR1 PRHDT, CDR2 FYEKMQ (reference sequence). This CDR3 has 14 residues. The junction had 5 bases not matched to a gene; V was cut back by 6 bases and J by 4 bases. CDR3: CASRDRSSTGELFF. In DNA form, the CDR3 reads TGTGCCAGCAGGGACAGGAGCTCCACCGGGGAGCTGTTTTTT.

This chain joins TRBV5-1 and TRBJ1-1; D gene unclear. Trimming pared 3 bases from V and 1 base from J, leaving 13 bases between. Germline V CDR1 and CDR2: SGHRS, YFSETQ. This CDR3 is 15 amino acids long. The CDR3 DNA is TGCGCCAGCAGCTCTCCACATACAGAGAACACTGAAGCTTTCTTT. Amino acids: CASSSPHTENTEAFF.

The rearrangement joins TRBV7-2 to TRBJ2-7; a weak D match, TRBD2 (5 bases). The CDR3 totals 16 residues. Trimming pared 1 base from V and 1 base from J, leaving 14 bases between. Germline CDR1 and CDR2: SGHTA and FQGNSA. Here the CDR3 reads CASSLEGGGPSYEQYF. The CDR3 nucleotides are TGTGCCAGCAGCTTAGAGGGCGGCGGGCCTTCCTACGAGCAGTACTTC.

J is TRBJ2-7 and V is TRBV27, with 8 bases identical to TRBD1. CDR1 and CDR2 from the germline V gene are MNHEY and SMNVEV (reference sequence). V lost 2 bases and J lost 3; bases outside the gene matches: 9. This CDR3 has 16 amino acids. CDR3 in amino acids: CASSLLTTRGLYEQYF. The CDR3 coding sequence is TGTGCCAGCAGTTTACTGACCACCAGGGGGCTCTACGAGCAGTACTTC.

The chain is built from TRBV18 and TRBJ2-7, with 10 bases that match TRBD2. The CDR3 sequence is 16 residues long. The V gene end was trimmed by 2 bases and the J gene end by 2 bases; junction bases not matched to a gene: 6. Germline V gene data show CDR1 as KGHSH and CDR2 as LQKENI. The CDR3 here is CASSPNSGRRAYEQYF. The DNA for the CDR3 is TGTGCCAGCTCACCAAATAGCGGGAGGAGGGCCTACGAGCAGTACTTC.

This clone was counted a few times. The rearrangement joins TRBV29-1 to TRBJ2-1; the D gene is possibly TRBD1 (6 bases). The CDR3 contains 13 residues. The germline gives CDR1 SQVTM, CDR2 ANQGSEA. Trimming cost V 3 bases and J 3 bases, with 9 bases left between them. The DNA for the CDR3 is TGCAGCGTTGACCCGGACAGCTACAATGAGCAGTTCTTC. Protein: CSVDPDSYNEQFF.

The gene calls are TRBV4-3 and TRBJ2-2, with D unresolved. There are 16 residues in the CDR3. V lost 2 bases and J 0 bases, leaving 10 bases between the germline ends. Per the germline V gene, CDR1 is LGHNA and CDR2 is YSLEER. The CDR3 protein is CASSQHSTANTGELFF. CDR3 sequence (DNA): TGCGCCAGCAGCCAACACAGTACCGCGAACACCGGGGAGCTGTTTTTT.

This sequence joins TRBV27 and TRBJ2-7, with D unresolved. CDR3 length: 15 amino acids. The germline CDR1 and CDR2 sequences are MNHEY and SMNVEV (reference sequence). V shed 5 bases and J shed 0 bases, with 14 bases lying between them. This chain's CDR3 is CASSPTTGSSYEQYF. The CDR3 region has the DNA TGTGCCAGCAGTCCAACTACCGGAAGCTCCTACGAGCAGTACTTC.

This clone was seen a single time. The V and J genes are TRBV29-1 and TRBJ2-7, with no clear D. V was clipped by 7 bases and J by 2 bases, with 30 bases between them. Germline CDR1 reads SQVTM; CDR2 reads ANQGSEA. The CDR3 is 18 amino acids. CDR3 amino acids: CSATGRGRQLTQTYEQYF. DNA for the CDR3: TGCAGCGCCACGGGTCGTGGCCGTCAGCTCACGCAAACCTACGAGCAGTACTTC.

The V gene is TRBV18, the J gene TRBJ2-7; 8 bases agree with TRBD1. After removal of 6 bases from V and 5 bases from J, the junction contained 9 bases not matched to a gene. CDR3 size: 14 residues. Germline V gene data show CDR1 as KGHSH and CDR2 as LQKENI. DNA for the CDR3: TGTGCCAGCTCCGACAGGGGAAATGGGAACGAGCAGTACTTC. Translating gives CASSDRGNGNEQYF.

The chain recombines TRBV27 with TRBJ1-2; 7 bases line up with TRBD1. The J segment lost 7 bases and the V segment lost 4 bases, leaving 12 bases of the junction unmatched. The CDR3 runs to 15 residues. Germline-derived CDR1 and CDR2 are MNHEY and SMNVEV (reference sequence). The CDR3 DNA is TGTGCCAGCAGTTCCGACAGGGCTTGGGTCTCTGGCTACACCTTC. Protein sequence: CASSSDRAWVSGYTF.

The chain combines TRBV4-1 with TRBJ2-7; D possibly corresponds to TRBD2 (6 bases). V was clipped by 3 bases and J by 3 bases, with 12 bases between them. Germline loops: CDR1 MGHRA, CDR2 YSYEKL. The CDR3 length is 14 residues. The CDR3: CASSQEGRYYEQYF. DNA for the CDR3: TGCGCCAGCAGCCAGGAGGGGAGGTACTACGAGCAGTACTTC.

This chain links TRBV7-6 with TRBJ2-7, with 7 bases lining up with TRBD1. This CDR3 is built from 14 residues. The V gene end was trimmed by 5 bases and the J gene end by 1 base; junction bases not matched to a gene: 5. Germline V gives CDR1 SGHVS, CDR2 FNYEAQ. CDR3: CASSPGQRSYEQYF. The CDR3 region has the DNA TGTGCCAGCAGCCCGGGACAGAGATCCTACGAGCAGTACTTC.

The rearrangement joins TRBV2 to TRBJ2-7, with D possibly matching TRBD2 (6 bases). V lost 3 bases and J 1 base, leaving 13 bases between the germline ends. The CDR3 totals 15 residues. CDR1 SNHLY and CDR2 FYNNEI come from the germline V gene. CDR3 DNA sequence: TGTGCCAGCAGTGACGGGAGCTACGTTTCCTACGAGCAGTACTTC. Translation gives CASSDGSYVSYEQYF.

This clone was observed a handful of times. The J gene is TRBJ2-3, the V gene TRBV7-3, with D possibly being TRBD1 or TRBD2 (5 bases each). This CDR3 is 13 amino acids long. Trimming left V 5 bases short and J 1 base short, with 7 bases between. Germline V gene sequence: CDR1 SGHTA, CDR2 FQGTGA. CDR3: CASSRDGTDTQYF. The DNA for the CDR3 is TGTGCCAGCAGCAGGGACGGCACAGATACGCAGTATTTT. Looking up the rest from reference TRBV7-3 and TRBJ2-3 gives the full variable domain: GAGVSQTPSNKVTEKGKYVELRCDPISGHTALYWYRQSLGQGPEFLIYFQGTGAADDSGLPNDRFFAVRPEGSVSTLKIQRTERGDSAVYLCASSRDGTDTQYFGPGTRLTVL.

V and J are TRBV10-3 and TRBJ2-3; maybe TRBD2 (6 bases). The CDR3 loop spans 14 amino acids. Between the trimmed V and J ends, which lost 5 bases and 9 bases, there was a span of 18 bases. Per germline, CDR1 ENHRY and CDR2 SYGVKD. This CDR3 is CAISTPPEGRTQYF. DNA of the CDR3: TGTGCCATCAGTACCCCGCCGGAGGGCCGCACGCAGTATTTT.

This rearrangement joins TRBV7-9 to TRBJ2-1; D uncertain. CDR1 is SEHNR, CDR2 FQNEAQ, per germline (reference sequence). V shed 2 bases and J shed 7 bases, with 6 bases lying between them. The CDR3 spans 12 residues. The CDR3 protein is CASSLLTNEQFF. As DNA, the CDR3 is TGTGCCAGCAGCTTATTAACAAATGAGCAGTTCTTC.

In its sample, this clone was seen once. The rearrangement uses TRBV15 and TRBJ2-1; maybe TRBD2 (6 bases). This CDR3 has 16 residues. Between the trimmed V and J ends, which lost 3 bases and 0 bases, there was a span of 12 bases. Germline assignment: CDR1 LNHNV and CDR2 YYDKDF (reference sequence). The CDR3 region has the DNA TGTGCCACCAGCAGCCTAGCGCAGAGCTCCTACAATGAGCAGTTCTTC. As protein: CATSSLAQSSYNEQFF.

The chain employs TRBV11-2 and TRBJ2-7; 11 nucleotides line up with TRBD2. In germline, CDR1 is SGHAT, CDR2 FQNNGV. The CDR3 is made up of 15 amino acids. Trimming cost V 6 bases and J 6 bases; bases outside gene matches: 10. CDR3 in DNA: TGTGCCAGCAGGACTCCTAGCGGGAGGAATGGCGAGCAGTACTTC. Its protein product is CASRTPSGRNGEQYF.

V usage is TRBV18 and J usage is TRBJ2-7, with TRBD1 identical over 10 bases. The CDR3 sequence is 15 residues long. CDR1 is KGHSH and CDR2 is LQKENI in the germline V gene. Germline trimming cut 5 bases from V and 3 bases from J; bases unmatched to any gene: 7. The CDR3 is CASSDRDRGFYEQYF. The CDR3 nucleotides read TGTGCCAGCTCAGACCGGGACAGGGGTTTCTACGAGCAGTACTTC.

This sequence joins TRBV11-3 and TRBJ2-7; D call uncertain. Per the germline V gene, CDR1 is SGHNT and CDR2 is YENEEA. The V gene lost 1 base and the J gene lost 2 bases, with 6 bases spanning the gap. CDR3 length: 13 amino acids. CDR3 nucleotides: TGTGCCAGCAGCTTAGGGGTAACCTACGAGCAGTACTTC. It is translated as CASSLGVTYEQYF.

The rearrangement joins TRBV11-2 to TRBJ2-1, with TRBD2 matching over 15 bases. This CDR3 is built from 17 residues. CDR1 is SGHAT and CDR2 is FQNNGV in the germline V gene. V shed 3 bases and J 8 bases; nucleotides not matched to a gene: 8. CDR3 loop: CASSLGLAGGPRDEQFF. CDR3 DNA: TGTGCCAGCAGCTTGGGACTAGCGGGAGGACCACGGGATGAGCAGTTCTTC.

This rearrangement joins TRBV12-5 to TRBJ2-1; D is possibly TRBD1 (7 bases). The ends were cut back, 5 bases at V and 5 bases at J, with 10 bases in the middle. The CDR3 has 13 residues. Germline CDR1 reads LGHNT; CDR2 reads FRNRAP. The CDR3 region is CASGAGQNNEQFF. CDR3 DNA: TGTGCTAGTGGTGCGGGACAGAACAATGAGCAGTTCTTC.

This clone was seen only once. The chain carries TRBV7-9 and TRBJ1-4; tentative D call: TRBD1 (5 bases). Germline V gene lookup returns CDR1 SEHNR and CDR2 FQNEAQ (reference sequence). Trimming removed 0 bases from V and 16 bases from J, with 15 bases in between. The CDR3 consists of 13 residues. The CDR3 sequence: CASSLAGPPDGFF. Written as DNA, the CDR3 is TGTGCCAGCAGCTTAGCGGGACCACCGGACGGGTTTTTT.

The chain carries TRBV11-2 and TRBJ2-5; no clear D gene. The length of the CDR3 is 15 residues. Deletions cut 5 bases from V and 2 bases from J, with 15 bases between. Germline V gives CDR1 SGHAT, CDR2 FQNNGV. CDR3 sequence reads: CASSPGAETQETQYF. The CDR3 bases are TGTGCCAGCAGCCCTGGTGCGGAAACACAAGAGACCCAGTACTTC.